This T cell receptor beta chain is drawn from a study of blood T cell repertoires in COVID-19. Repertoires were generated with immunoSEQ multiplex PCR, while TCRdb's copy carries only in-frame clones and drops some. The repertoire holds approximately 240,000 clones, with just over 90% as singletons. Participants, roughly 18 to 89 years old, spanned 24 US areas. The study assigned cohorts using participant-reported clinical history. All recovered Cohort 3 donors got two negative PCRs, got clearance, or saw symptom resolution. What was sequenced was PBMCs or T cells enriched from blood (not recorded which). The source of this sequence is a woman in her late teens or twenties who had recovered from COVID-19.

CDR3 DNA: TGTGCCAGCAGTCATCAGGTCAGCCCCTATAATTCACCCCTCCACTTT. This encodes CASSHQVSPYNSPLHF. The chain is built from TRBV2 and TRBJ1-6; no clear D gene. Trimming stripped 5 bases from V and 2 bases from J, with 13 bases between. Germline CDR1 reads SNHLY; CDR2 reads FYNNEI. The CDR3 totals 16 residues.